This T cell receptor beta chain is from a study of vaccination and CD4 T cells after COVID-19. Study results and caveats: It was observed that, in convalescent patients, a median about 90% of reactive clones arose only post-vaccination.

Sequenced with the Oncomine TCR Beta short-read assay was DNA taken from cultured CD4+ T cells. One entry per CDR3 protein results from TCRdb running MiXCR on the PCR reads. There are about 22,000 distinct CDR3 sequences in the sample; around two fifths occur only once, and 25% to 30% lies in the top ten. The CDR3 is 12 amino acids. V was pared by 3 bases and J by 3 bases, with 6 bases between. Germline lookup yields CDR1 KGHSH and CDR2 LQKENI. Details on this clonotype: The antigen remains undetermined.

Regarding time point: late sampling 161 to 241 days after vaccination in three convalescent patients. Treatment reported: 10-day PBMC culture with coronavirus spike peptide pools or control peptides (ViraFEST assay). A half-volume replacement of the medium with fresh IL-2 medium was performed on days 3 and 7. Specimen: CD4+ T cells from blood, cultured in vitro, collected about 7 months after SARS-CoV-2 vaccination. V and J are TRBV18 and TRBJ2-7; TRBD1 might be the D (5 bases). The clonotype originates from a human donor who had recovered from COVID-19. Written as DNA, the CDR3 is TGTGCCAGCTCACCTGACAGCTACGAGCAGTACTTC. This gives the protein CASSPDSYEQYF. The entire variable domain, with the rest obtained from reference TRBV18 and TRBJ2-7, is as follows: NAGVMQNPRHLVRRRGQEARLRCSPMKGHSHVYWYRQLPEEGLKFMVYLQKENIIDESGMPKERFSAEFPKEGPSILRIQQVVRGDSAAYFCASSPDSYEQYFGPGTRLTVT.